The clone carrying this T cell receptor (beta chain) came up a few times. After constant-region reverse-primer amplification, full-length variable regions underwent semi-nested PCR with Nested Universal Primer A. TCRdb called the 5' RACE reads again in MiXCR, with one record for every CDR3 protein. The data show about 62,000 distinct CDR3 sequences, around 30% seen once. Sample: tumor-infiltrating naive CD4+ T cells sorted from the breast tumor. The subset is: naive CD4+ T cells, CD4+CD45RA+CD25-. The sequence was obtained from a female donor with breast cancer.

In DNA form, the CDR3 reads TGTGCCAGCAGTTCAGGGGGGAACTATAATTCACCCCTCCACTTT. Translating gives CASSSGGNYNSPLHF. This chain joins TRBV6-6 and TRBJ1-6; 7 nucleotides line up with TRBD1. The germline V gene has CDR1 MNHNY and CDR2 SVGAGI (reference sequence). The CDR3 is 15 residues long. V lost 4 bases, J lost 3 bases, and 3 bases stayed unmatched.